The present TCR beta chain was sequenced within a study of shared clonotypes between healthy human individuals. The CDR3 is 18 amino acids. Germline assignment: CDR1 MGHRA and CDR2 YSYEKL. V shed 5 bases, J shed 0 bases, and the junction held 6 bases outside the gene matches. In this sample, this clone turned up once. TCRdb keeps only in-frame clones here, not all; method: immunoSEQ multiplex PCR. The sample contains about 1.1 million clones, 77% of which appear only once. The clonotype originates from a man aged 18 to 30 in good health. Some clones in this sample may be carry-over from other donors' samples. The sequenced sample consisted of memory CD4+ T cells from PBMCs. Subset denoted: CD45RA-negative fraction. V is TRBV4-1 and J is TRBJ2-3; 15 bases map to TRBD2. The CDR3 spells CASSSGLAGGESTDTQYF. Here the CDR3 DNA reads TGCGCCAGCAGCTCGGGACTAGCGGGAGGTGAAAGCACAGATACGCAGTATTTT.